The 31 T cell receptor beta chains below all came from one sample that was sequenced in a study of PD-L1 blockade in urothelial cancer. Time point indicated: peripheral blood 6 weeks after treatment start. Profiling relied on immunoSEQ multiplex PCR, and the TCRdb table lists in-frame clones only, not all of them. The table lists approximately 91,000 clones, around four fifths of them singletons. The specimen was PBMCs, collected around atezolizumab (anti-PD-L1) treatment. These receptors were obtained from a man aged 70-80 years with urothelial cancer.

This chain uses TRBV5-1 with TRBJ2-1; 7 positions match TRBD2. This CDR3 comprises 15 residues. With 2 bases clipped from V and 0 bases from J, the junction kept 2 bases outside the gene matches. Germline V gives CDR1 SGHRS, CDR2 YFSETQ. The CDR3 region has the DNA TGCGCCAGCAGCTTACCTAGCGGCTCCTACAATGAGCAGTTCTTC. It is translated as CASSLPSGSYNEQFF.

This clone has a handful of counts. The V call is TRBV5-1, the J call TRBJ2-3, with D possibly being TRBD2 (5 bases). The CDR3 contains 13 residues. CDR1 and CDR2 (germline): SGHRS, YFSETQ. With 0 bases removed from V and 8 bases from J, the gap between germline ends came to 10 bases. The CDR3 loop reads CASSLVPRGTQYF. Written as DNA, the CDR3 is TGCGCCAGCAGCTTGGTTCCCCGGGGTACGCAGTATTTT.

The rearrangement joins TRBV5-1 to TRBJ1-1; maybe TRBD1 (6 bases). The CDR3 has 15 amino acids. Between the trimmed V and J ends, which lost 1 base and 1 base, there was a span of 11 bases. The germline gives CDR1 SGHRS, CDR2 YFSETQ. The CDR3 here is CASSLWGQANTEAFF. The CDR3 coding sequence is TGCGCCAGCAGCTTGTGGGGGCAGGCGAACACTGAAGCTTTCTTT.

As DNA, the CDR3 is TGTGCTAGTGTTGAGGACAGGGAATGGCGAAGGACCGGGGAGCTGTTTTTT. It translates to CASVEDREWRRTGELFF. The J gene is TRBJ2-2, the V gene TRBV12-5, with 8 bases identical to TRBD1. With V trimmed by 7 bases and J by 5 bases, 15 bases remained unmatched. This CDR3 is built from 17 residues. CDR1 and CDR2 from the germline V gene are LGHNT and FRNRAP.

The chain carries TRBV11-2 and TRBJ2-3; weak D call: TRBD2 (5 bases). The V gene's germline CDR1 is SGHAT and CDR2 FQNNGV. V lost 1 base and J 1 base, leaving 9 bases between the germline ends. This CDR3 comprises 15 residues. CDR3 in amino acids: CASSLVVGGTDTQYF. DNA for the CDR3: TGTGCCAGCAGCTTAGTTGTGGGAGGCACAGATACGCAGTATTTT.

The chain is built from TRBV11-2 and TRBJ1-6; D is uncertain. This CDR3 region has 13 residues. Germline-derived CDR1 and CDR2 are SGHAT and FQNNGV. V was clipped by 1 base and J by 9 bases, with 7 bases between them. The CDR3 is CASSLVPISPLHF. In nucleotides, the CDR3 is TGTGCCAGCAGCTTAGTTCCAATTTCACCCCTCCACTTT. Variable domain in full (rest from reference TRBV11-2 and TRBJ1-6): EAGVAQSPRYKIIEKRQSVAFWCNPISGHATLYWYQQILGQGPKLLIQFQNNGVVDDSQLPKDRFSAERLKGVDSTLKIQPAKLEDSAVYLCASSLVPISPLHFGNGTRLTVT.

This clone came up a few times. This chain links TRBV7-9 with TRBJ1-1; D not resolved. The CDR3 is 11 amino acids. The germline gives CDR1 SEHNR, CDR2 FQNEAQ (reference sequence). V was clipped by 3 bases and J by 4 bases, with 3 bases between them. Written as DNA, the CDR3 is TGTGCCAGCAGCTTCGGCACTGAAGCTTTCTTT. Translated: CASSFGTEAFF.

The rearrangement joins TRBV10-3 to TRBJ2-2, with 7 bases lining up with TRBD2. V lost 6 bases to trimming and J lost 0 bases; unmatched junction nucleotides: 7. The CDR3 runs 16 residues. Germline CDR1 is ENHRY and CDR2 is SYGVKD. CDR3 protein: CAIRGGEQTNTGELFF. The CDR3 bases are TGTGCCATCAGGGGGGGGGAACAGACGAACACCGGGGAGCTGTTTTTT.

This chain uses TRBV7-2 with TRBJ2-1, with D hard to call. Trimming took off 5 bases at V and 12 bases at J, with 17 bases between the two ends. Germline CDR1 is SGHTA and CDR2 is FQGNSA. The CDR3 has 13 residues. The CDR3 loop is CASSHELGPRQFF. DNA of the CDR3: TGTGCCAGCAGCCACGAGTTAGGTCCTAGGCAGTTCTTC.

The genes are TRBV18 and TRBJ2-3; 9 bases match TRBD1. CDR3 length: 14 residues. V lost 3 bases to trimming and J lost 6 bases; unmatched junction nucleotides: 4. Germline V gene sequence: CDR1 KGHSH, CDR2 LQKENI. The CDR3 DNA reads as TGTGCCAGCTCACCCGGACAGGGGCTGGATACGCAGTATTTT. Its protein product is CASSPGQGLDTQYF.

The V call is TRBV7-3, the J call TRBJ1-1, with D tentatively TRBD1 (6 bases). The germline gives CDR1 SGHTA, CDR2 FQGTGA. CDR3 size: 14 residues. V was clipped by 5 bases and J by 7 bases, with 17 bases between them. The CDR3 spells CASSQSGTINEAFF. Here the CDR3 DNA reads TGTGCCAGCAGCCAATCCGGGACAATAAATGAAGCTTTCTTT.

This chain connects TRBV7-9 to TRBJ2-5, with D unresolved. Germline V lookup: CDR1 SEHNR, CDR2 FQNEAQ (reference sequence). V was cut by 7 bases and J by 0 bases, with 9 bases left in between. The CDR3 contains 13 residues. In DNA, the CDR3 is TGTGCCAGCAACACAGAGTACCAAGAGACCCAGTACTTC. Translation gives CASNTEYQETQYF.

A few counts support this clone. V and J are TRBV12-5 and TRBJ1-1; tentative D call: TRBD1 (6 bases). The V gene's germline CDR1 is LGHNT and CDR2 FRNRAP. Trimming pared 3 bases from V and 11 bases from J, leaving 10 bases between. The CDR3 is made up of 11 amino acids. CDR3 loop: CASGLRTEAFF. Here the CDR3 DNA reads TGTGCTAGTGGTTTAAGGACAGAGGCTTTCTTT.

The V and J genes are TRBV5-4 and TRBJ2-7, with a tentative D call TRBD1 (7 bases). The CDR3 is 13 residues long. Germline V gene data show CDR1 as SGHNT and CDR2 as YYREEE (reference sequence). Trimming left V 0 bases short and J 6 bases short, with 10 bases between. The CDR3 DNA reads TGTGCCAGCAGCTTGGACAGGGGAGGCGAGCAGTACTTC. This sequence encodes CASSLDRGGEQYF.

The chain is built from TRBV7-3 and TRBJ1-1; 7 bases match TRBD1. The germline V gene encodes CDR1 SGHTA and CDR2 FQGTGA. The CDR3 spans 14 residues. Trimming removed 2 bases from V and 6 bases from J; junction bases left unmatched: 6. The CDR3 coding sequence is TGTGCCAGCAGCTTACGACAGGGAAGCCCTGAAGCTTTCTTT. Translation gives CASSLRQGSPEAFF.

CDR3: CASSIRVAYEQYF. Here the CDR3 DNA reads TGCGCCAGCAGCATCAGGGTTGCCTACGAGCAGTACTTC. The chain has TRBV5-1 and TRBJ2-7, with a tentative D call TRBD1 (5 bases). Germline loops: CDR1 SGHRS, CDR2 YFSETQ. The CDR3 length is 13 residues. V shed 4 bases and J shed 2 bases, with 10 bases lying between them.

This chain joins TRBV2 and TRBJ1-2; tentatively, D is TRBD1 (6 bases). V lost 3 bases and J 1 base, leaving 12 bases between the germline ends. The CDR3 loop spans 15 amino acids. Germline values: CDR1 SNHLY, CDR2 FYNNEI. CDR3 amino acids: CASSEDRLSNYGYTF. The CDR3 nucleotides are TGTGCCAGCAGTGAGGACAGACTTAGTAACTATGGCTACACCTTC.

The J gene is TRBJ1-2, the V gene TRBV6-5, with D possibly TRBD1 on 5 matching bases. This CDR3 region has 14 residues. Germline V lookup: CDR1 MNHEY, CDR2 SVGAGI. V was clipped by 2 bases and J by 8 bases, with 15 bases between them. Here the CDR3 reads CASSYIAGSYGYTF. CDR3 in DNA: TGTGCCAGCAGTTACATTGCAGGGTCCTACGGCTACACCTTC.

The V gene is TRBV5-1, the J gene TRBJ1-3; D is perhaps TRBD1 (5 bases). The CDR3 has 16 residues. The V and J ends lost 4 bases and 0 bases respectively, with 14 bases between them. CDR1 is SGHRS, CDR2 YFSETQ, per germline. The CDR3 loop reads CASSLGGDSSGNTIYF. In DNA form, the CDR3 reads TGCGCCAGCAGCCTGGGGGGGGATAGCTCTGGAAACACCATATATTTT.

The rearrangement joins TRBV27 to TRBJ2-1; 7 bases line up with TRBD1. Germline V gene lookup returns CDR1 MNHEY and CDR2 SMNVEV (reference sequence). The CDR3 runs 17 residues. With V trimmed by 6 bases and J by 5 bases, 16 bases remained unmatched. The CDR3 reads CASSTRKGAGGHNEQFF. The CDR3 bases are TGTGCCAGCAGCACCCGAAAGGGGGCCGGTGGACACAATGAGCAGTTCTTC.

V usage is TRBV10-3 and J usage is TRBJ1-1; TRBD1 aligns across 8 bases. V lost 6 bases and J lost 3; bases outside the gene matches: 15. Germline CDR1 reads ENHRY; CDR2 reads SYGVKD. The CDR3 extends over 17 amino acids. CDR3 protein: CAISSDREDGLDTEAFF. The CDR3 DNA reads as TGTGCCATCAGCTCGGACAGGGAGGATGGTTTGGACACTGAAGCTTTCTTT.

The rearrangement links TRBV5-1 to TRBJ1-1; D is perhaps TRBD1 (6 bases). The length of the CDR3 is 15 residues. CDR1 is SGHRS, CDR2 YFSETQ, per germline. V was trimmed by 4 bases and J by 4 bases, leaving 17 bases between them. CDR3 DNA sequence: TGCGCCAGCAGCCAGGTTGGGGGGGCAACCACTGAAGCTTTCTTT. Its translation is CASSQVGGATTEAFF.

This sequence joins TRBV5-5 and TRBJ1-3; D is uncertain. Germline-derived CDR1 and CDR2 are SGHKS and YYEKEE (reference sequence). The CDR3 sequence is 14 residues long. With 4 bases removed from V and 1 base from J, the gap between germline ends came to 9 bases. The CDR3 is CASSLDQSGNTIYF. CDR3 bases: TGTGCCAGCAGCCTGGACCAGTCTGGAAACACCATATATTTT.

This chain links TRBV2 with TRBJ2-3; 8 nucleotides match TRBD1. This CDR3 has 14 amino acids. Germline V gives CDR1 SNHLY, CDR2 FYNNEI. V was pared by 4 bases and J by 3 bases, with 3 bases of the junction left unmatched. CDR3 sequence reads: CASSVQGATDTQYF. DNA of the CDR3: TGTGCCAGCAGTGTGCAGGGGGCAACAGATACGCAGTATTTT.

This chain links TRBV27 with TRBJ2-7; 10 nucleotides line up with TRBD1. Germline V gene sequence: CDR1 MNHEY, CDR2 SMNVEV (reference sequence). This CDR3 has 13 amino acids. With V trimmed by 8 bases and J by 4 bases, 5 bases remained unmatched. The CDR3 spells CASSGQGGYEQYF. CDR3 sequence (DNA): TGTGCCAGCTCAGGACAGGGGGGTTACGAGCAGTACTTC.

V is TRBV7-8 and J is TRBJ1-2; 8 bases agree with TRBD1. The trim removed 1 base at V and 6 bases at J, leaving 10 bases unmatched. Per germline, CDR1 SGHVS and CDR2 FQNEAQ. This CDR3 is 16 amino acids long. Written as DNA, the CDR3 is TGTGCCAGCAGCTTAGAGGGACGACAGGGGAGGAATGGCTACACCTTC. It yields the protein CASSLEGRQGRNGYTF.

The chain couples TRBV11-3 to TRBJ2-3, with a possible D match to TRBD2 (6 bases). V was clipped by 3 bases and J by 8 bases, with 15 bases between them. From germline, CDR1 is SGHNT and CDR2 YENEEA. The CDR3 has 14 amino acids. For the CDR3, the DNA is TGTGCCAGCAGCTTCGGGGTTCGGAGGGGTACGCAGTATTTT. Protein sequence: CASSFGVRRGTQYF.

The V gene is TRBV5-1, the J gene TRBJ2-1; 11 nucleotides align to TRBD1. Germline V gives CDR1 SGHRS, CDR2 YFSETQ. The J segment lost 6 bases and the V segment lost 3 bases, leaving 2 bases of the junction unmatched. CDR3 size: 14 residues. CDR3: CASSSGTGGNEQFF. The CDR3 DNA reads TGCGCCAGCAGCTCCGGGACAGGGGGCAATGAGCAGTTCTTC.

This clone was detected once. V gene TRBV7-9 combines with J gene TRBJ2-7; TRBD1 aligns across 10 bases. CDR1 and CDR2 (germline): SEHNR, FQNEAQ (reference sequence). V was pared by 6 bases and J by 4 bases, with 3 bases of the junction left unmatched. The CDR3 spans 13 residues. The CDR3 spells CASRAGQGYEQYF. In nucleotides, the CDR3 is TGTGCCAGCAGAGCGGGACAGGGGTACGAGCAGTACTTC.

V usage is TRBV6-1 and J usage is TRBJ1-6; TRBD1 matches at 9 bases. CDR3 size: 15 residues. In germline, CDR1 is MNHNS, CDR2 SASEGT. Trimming at V came to 2 bases and at J to 10 bases, leaving 6 bases not matched to a gene. The CDR3, as DNA: TGTGCCAGCAGTGAATACAGGACAGGGGAATCACCCCTCCACTTT. Translated, it gives CASSEYRTGESPLHF.

This chain links TRBV18 with TRBJ1-1; 7 bases map to TRBD1. The CDR3 runs to 15 residues. Trimming took 3 bases from V and 3 from J; bases not matched to a gene: 7. Germline V gene data show CDR1 as KGHSH and CDR2 as LQKENI. The CDR3 here is CASSPLTGKHTEAFF. CDR3 DNA: TGTGCCAGCTCACCCCTGACAGGGAAACACACTGAAGCTTTCTTT. Full variable domain (outside the CDR3, taken from reference TRBV18 and TRBJ1-1): NAGVMQNPRHLVRRRGQEARLRCSPMKGHSHVYWYRQLPEEGLKFMVYLQKENIIDESGMPKERFSAEFPKEGPSILRIQQVVRGDSAAYFCASSPLTGKHTEAFFGQGTRLTVV.